This T cell receptor beta chain was captured by sequencing in a study of shared clonotypes between healthy human individuals. In germline, CDR1 is MDHEN, CDR2 SYDVKM. The CDR3 contains 15 residues. The V and J ends lost 5 bases and 4 bases respectively, with 17 bases between them. CD8 cells classed as naive were CD45RO-negative and positively selected for CCR7, excluding terminally differentiated effector memory CD45RA+ cells. TCRdb keeps only in-frame clones here, not all; method: immunoSEQ multiplex PCR. The sample has about 2.1 million clones, just over 90% seen once. The TCR was taken from a man aged 18-30 years in good health. Some clones in this sample may be carry-over from other donors' samples. The chain is built from TRBV28 and TRBJ1-2; weak D call: TRBD1 (5 bases). The sample consisted of naive CD8+ T cells from PBMCs. Written as DNA, the CDR3 is TGTGCCAGCAGTCTTCAGTTAGACAGTATCTATGGCTACACCTTC. Translation gives CASSLQLDSIYGYTF.